The source of this T cell receptor (beta chain) is a study of shared clonotypes between healthy human individuals. The CDR3 is 16 amino acids. Profiling relied on immunoSEQ multiplex PCR, and the TCRdb table lists in-frame clones only, not all of them. The data hold about 700,000 clones, with roughly 70% observed a single time. This TCR came from a woman aged 25-40 years in good health. The sequenced sample consisted of memory CD4+ T cells sorted from blood. The subset here: CD45RA-negative fraction. The genes are TRBV21-1 and TRBJ1-5; TRBD1, the D gene given by the table, was not confirmed from the DNA. TRBV21-1 is classified as a pseudogene. Here the CDR3 reads CASSSFQGYSNQPQHF. The DNA for the CDR3 is TGTGCCAGCAGCTCCTTCCAGGGATATAGCAATCAGCCCCAGCATTTT.